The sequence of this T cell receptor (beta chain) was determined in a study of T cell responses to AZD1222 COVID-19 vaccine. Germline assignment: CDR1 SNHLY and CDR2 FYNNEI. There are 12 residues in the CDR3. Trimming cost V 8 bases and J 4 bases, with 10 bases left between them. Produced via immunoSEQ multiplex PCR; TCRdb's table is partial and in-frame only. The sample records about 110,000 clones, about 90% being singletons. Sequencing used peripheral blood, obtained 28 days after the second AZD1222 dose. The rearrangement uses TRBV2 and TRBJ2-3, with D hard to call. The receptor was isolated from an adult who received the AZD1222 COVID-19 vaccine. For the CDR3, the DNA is TGTGCCAGCCTACCCGACGCAGATACGCAGTATTTT. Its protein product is CASLPDADTQYF.